Following are 20 T cell receptor beta chains from one sample sequenced in a study of T cells in Graves' hyperthyroidism and ophthalmopathy. Amplified regions were TCR beta CDR3 sequences from RNA transcripts. The TCR CDR3 first-round RT-PCR relied on the HTBI primer set. TCRdb reprocessed the multiplex PCR reads with MiXCR, giving one entry per CDR3 protein. Of 730,000 or so distinct CDR3 sequences in the sample, around a sixth were seen once. Sequencing was done on a sample of blood. The receptor source for this set is a woman between 50 and 59 years old with Graves' hyperthyroidism that later progressed to Graves' ophthalmopathy.

This clonotype was picked up many times. V gene TRBV18 combines with J gene TRBJ2-5; 8 bases map to TRBD1. With V trimmed by 5 bases and J by 2 bases, 4 bases remained unmatched. The CDR3 is 14 residues long. The germline gives CDR1 KGHSH, CDR2 LQKENI. The CDR3 coding sequence is TGTGCCAGCTCAACTAGGACAGGGCAAGAGACCCAGTACTTC. Translated: CASSTRTGQETQYF. The full variable domain, rest sourced from reference TRBV18 and TRBJ2-5, is NAGVMQNPRHLVRRRGQEARLRCSPMKGHSHVYWYRQLPEEGLKFMVYLQKENIIDESGMPKERFSAEFPKEGPSILRIQQVVRGDSAAYFCASSTRTGQETQYFGPGTRLLVL.

This clonotype was seen a handful of times. The chain employs TRBV12-5 and TRBJ1-3; D not resolved. Trimming cost V 0 bases and J 0 bases, with 12 bases left between them. Germline V gene lookup returns CDR1 LGHNT and CDR2 FRNRAP. The CDR3 has 17 residues. The DNA of the CDR3 is TGTGCTAGTGGTTTGGTAAGGCCGGCGTCCTCTGGAAACACCATATATTTT. Protein sequence: CASGLVRPASSGNTIYF.

The chain combines TRBV7-9 with TRBJ1-2, with no clear D. The length of the CDR3 is 16 residues. Germline loops: CDR1 SEHNR, CDR2 FQNEAQ (reference sequence). Deletions cut 5 bases from V and 1 base from J, with 17 bases between. CDR3 protein: CASSPSSLPVNYGYTF. CDR3 in DNA: TGTGCCAGCAGCCCCAGCAGCTTACCCGTTAACTATGGCTACACCTTC.

The V call is TRBV19, the J call TRBJ1-4, with a tentative D call TRBD1 (5 bases). CDR1 LNHDA and CDR2 SQIVND come from the germline V gene (reference sequence). The V end lost 5 bases, the J end lost 3 bases, and 16 bases lay between the germline ends. The CDR3 extends over 16 amino acids. In DNA form, the CDR3 reads TGTGCCAGTAGTTTTACCTCGGGGCCAGCTAATGAAAAACTGTTTTTT. Its translation: CASSFTSGPANEKLFF.

This clonotype was observed many times. The rearrangement joins TRBV12-3 or TRBV12-4 to TRBJ1-1, with unresolved D. V was clipped by 5 bases and J by 3 bases, with 7 bases between them. The CDR3 loop spans 12 amino acids. The CDR3, as DNA: TGTGCCAGCAGTATGGGGTACACTGAAGCTTTCTTT. Its protein product is CASSMGYTEAFF.

This clonotype was seen ten or more times. J is TRBJ2-7 and V is TRBV2; the match to TRBD2 covers 7 bases. This CDR3 is 13 amino acids long. Losses at the gene ends were 4 bases for V and 3 bases for J; bases not matched to a gene: 3. The germline CDR1 and CDR2 sequences are SNHLY and FYNNEI. CDR3 DNA sequence: TGTGCCAGCAGTGGGAGCGGGGACTACGAGCAGTACTTC. It yields the protein CASSGSGDYEQYF.

This clonotype was counted a few times. This chain joins TRBV6-5 and TRBJ2-1; 11 positions agree with TRBD2. Germline values: CDR1 MNHEY, CDR2 SVGAGI. The V segment lost 0 bases and the J segment 0 bases; nucleotides outside the gene matches: 10. CDR3 length: 20 residues. CDR3 nucleotide sequence: TGTGCCAGCAGTTACTCGACGGGGGGGACTAGCGGAAGCTCCTACAATGAGCAGTTCTTC. Its protein product is CASSYSTGGTSGSSYNEQFF.

In the case of this clonotype: A single base separates this from a much larger clone, so it may be a read error. This chain joins TRBV5-8 and TRBJ1-1; 8 nucleotides line up with TRBD1. The CDR3 contains 16 residues. Germline V gene sequence: CDR1 SGHTS, CDR2 YDEGEE. CDR3 protein: CASSDYRGSRNTGAFF. The CDR3 DNA follows: TGTGCCAGCAGCGATTACAGGGGGAGTAGGAACACTGGAGCTTTCTTT. Full variable domain (missing parts from reference TRBV5-8 and TRBJ1-1): EAGVTQSPTHLIKTRGQQATLRCSPISGHTSVYWYQQALGLGLQFLLWYDEGEERNRGNFPPRFSGRQFPNYSSELNVNALELEDSALYLCASSDYRGSRNTGAFFGQGTRLTVV.

This chain links TRBV4-1 with TRBJ2-1; D is ambiguous. The V gene's germline CDR1 is MGHRA and CDR2 YSYEKL. Trimming shortened V by 1 base and J by 1 base, and 2 bases separated the two germline ends. The CDR3 extends over 13 amino acids. The DNA for the CDR3 is TGCGCCAGCAGCCAAGTTTCCTACAATGAGCAGTTCTTC. Translated, it gives CASSQVSYNEQFF.

The chain couples TRBV20-1 to TRBJ1-2, with D tentatively TRBD1 (6 bases). This CDR3 spans 14 amino acids. V lost 7 bases to trimming and J lost 5 bases, with 20 bases between them. Germline values: CDR1 DFQATT, CDR2 SNEGSKA (reference sequence). The CDR3 nucleotides read TGCAGTGGCAGAGAGGGGGGGGGGAGGTATGGCTACACCTTC. Its protein is CSGREGGGRYGYTF.

The chain recombines TRBV19 with TRBJ1-5; 7 bases agree with TRBD1. The CDR3 contains 15 residues. The germline V gene has CDR1 LNHDA and CDR2 SQIVND (reference sequence). V dropped 7 bases and J dropped 6; count of bases not matched to a gene: 12. The CDR3 here is CASNPDRAGFQPQHF. CDR3 nucleotides: TGTGCCAGTAACCCCGACAGGGCAGGGTTTCAGCCCCAGCATTTT.

At least ten counts were recorded for this clonotype. This chain links TRBV7-9 with TRBJ1-1, with D uncertain. The germline gives CDR1 SEHNR, CDR2 FQNEAQ (reference sequence). The CDR3 runs 13 residues. Trimming removed 1 base at V and 4 bases at J, with 7 bases between. The CDR3 reads CASSLVPSTEAFF. In DNA form, the CDR3 reads TGTGCCAGCAGCTTAGTCCCCAGCACTGAAGCTTTCTTT.

The sample holds a few counts of this clonotype. This rearrangement joins TRBV6-1 to TRBJ1-4; 8 bases line up with TRBD1. The trim removed 6 bases at V and 7 bases at J, leaving 7 bases unmatched. Germline lookup yields CDR1 MNHNS and CDR2 SASEGT. This CDR3 has 14 amino acids. The CDR3 nucleotides read TGTGCCAGCAGGCCCCGGACAGGGATTGAAAAACTGTTTTTT. Translating gives CASRPRTGIEKLFF.

This clonotype was seen more than once but under ten times. The chain uses TRBV3-1 and TRBJ2-6; no definite D call. Germline V gives CDR1 LGHDT, CDR2 YNNKEL (reference sequence). Trimming cost V 1 base and J 1 base, with 11 bases left between them. The CDR3 extends over 17 amino acids. DNA for the CDR3: TGTGCCAGCAGCCAAGGCCCCTCGCGTTCTGGGGCCAACGTCCTGACTTTC. Translating gives CASSQGPSRSGANVLTF.

V is TRBV25-1 and J is TRBJ2-1; 9 nucleotides align to TRBD2. V gave up 1 base and J gave up 5 bases; unmatched junction bases: 6. Germline values: CDR1 MGHDK, CDR2 SYGVNS. CDR3 length: 16 amino acids. CDR3 sequence (DNA): TGTGCCAGCAGTGAATTCGCGGGGGGGCACGACAATGAGCAGTTCTTC. Amino acid sequence: CASSEFAGGHDNEQFF.

This clonotype has a handful of counts. V is TRBV6-1 and J is TRBJ1-2; the match to TRBD1 covers 9 bases. Germline CDR1 is MNHNS and CDR2 is SASEGT. This CDR3 is 14 amino acids long. Trimming removed 6 bases from V and 7 bases from J; junction bases left unmatched: 9. CDR3 amino acids: CASRDEGDRAGYTF. The CDR3 bases are TGTGCCAGCAGGGATGAAGGGGACAGGGCTGGCTACACCTTC.

The rearrangement links TRBV29-1 to TRBJ2-6; no definite D call. This CDR3 is 13 amino acids long. The V end lost 5 bases, the J end lost 0 bases, and 5 bases lay between the germline ends. Germline CDR1 SQVTM, CDR2 ANQGSEA. CDR3 region: CSVRDSGANVLTF. In nucleotides, the CDR3 is TGCAGCGTTAGGGACTCTGGGGCCAACGTCCTGACTTTC.

Turning to this clonotype: This may stem from a read error, because a much larger clone lies one nucleotide away. The CDR3 end shows no conserved phenylalanine or tryptophan, and so a read error is likely. The rearrangement joins TRBV30 to TRBJ2-7; maybe TRBD2 (6 bases). The germline V gene has CDR1 GTSNPN and CDR2 SVGIG (reference sequence). CDR3 size: 15 residues. The V end lost 0 bases, the J end lost 4 bases, and 16 bases lay between the germline ends. The CDR3 nucleotides are TGTGCCTGGAGTGTAATGGGACCTAGCGCTTACGAGCAGTACTTA. It codes for CAWSVMGPSAYEQYL.

About this clonotype: A much larger clone lies a single base off, so this may be a read error. The CDR3 bases are TGTGCCAGCAGTGAAAGGTCCAGAAAGGACACTGAAGCTTTCTTT. Translation: CASSERSRKDTEAFF. This chain joins TRBV6-1 and TRBJ1-1; D unclear. The V gene's germline CDR1 is MNHNS and CDR2 SASEGT. The CDR3 runs 15 residues. V was clipped by 2 bases and J by 3 bases, with 13 bases between them.

This clonotype was seen many times. The CDR3 sequence: CASSLSSGGANTGELFF. For the CDR3, the DNA is TGTGCCAGCAGCTTAAGCTCCGGGGGAGCGAACACCGGGGAGCTGTTTTTT. The gene calls are TRBV7-8 and TRBJ2-2; a weak D match, TRBD2 (6 bases). V was pared by 2 bases and J by 0 bases, with 13 bases between. Germline CDR1 SGHVS, CDR2 FQNEAQ. The CDR3 spans 17 residues. The whole variable domain, filled in from reference TRBV7-8 and TRBJ2-2, reads GAGVSQSPRYKVAKRGQDVALRCDPISGHVSLFWYQQALGQGPEFLTYFQNEAQLDKSGLPSDRFFAERPEGSVSTLKIQRTQQEDSAVYLCASSLSSGGANTGELFFGEGSRLTVL.